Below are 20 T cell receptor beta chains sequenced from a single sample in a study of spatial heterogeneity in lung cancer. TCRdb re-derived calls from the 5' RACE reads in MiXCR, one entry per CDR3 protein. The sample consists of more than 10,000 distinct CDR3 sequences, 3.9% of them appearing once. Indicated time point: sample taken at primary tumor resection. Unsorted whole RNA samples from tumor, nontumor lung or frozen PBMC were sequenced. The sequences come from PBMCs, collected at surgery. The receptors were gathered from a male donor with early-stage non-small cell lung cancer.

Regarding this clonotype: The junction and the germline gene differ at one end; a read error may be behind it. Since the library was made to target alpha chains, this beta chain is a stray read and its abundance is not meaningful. CDR3: CVSSLDGSGAGETQYF. In DNA, the CDR3 is TGTGTCAGCAGCTTGGACGGTAGCGGGGCCGGAGAGACCCAGTACTTC. The rearrangement joins TRBV5-4 to TRBJ2-5; TRBD2 matches 8 bases. The germline gives CDR1 SGHNT, CDR2 YYREEE (reference sequence). The CDR3 sequence is 16 residues long.

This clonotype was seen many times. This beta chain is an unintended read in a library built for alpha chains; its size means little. Here the CDR3 reads CASSLNGGSPQPQHF. The CDR3 DNA is TGTGCCAGCAGTCTTAACGGAGGGAGTCCTCAGCCCCAGCATTTT. The chain has TRBV27 and TRBJ1-5; D remains unclear. CDR3 length equals 15 residues. Germline V lookup: CDR1 MNHEY, CDR2 SMNVEV (reference sequence). The V and J ends lost 5 bases and 6 bases respectively, with 17 bases between them.

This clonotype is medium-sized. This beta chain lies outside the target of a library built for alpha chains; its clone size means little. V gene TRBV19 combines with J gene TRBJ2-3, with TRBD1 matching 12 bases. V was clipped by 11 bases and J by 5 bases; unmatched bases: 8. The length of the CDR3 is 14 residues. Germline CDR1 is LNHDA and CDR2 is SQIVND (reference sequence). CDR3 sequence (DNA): TGTGCCCTCCAGGGGACAGGGGGCAAAGATACGCAGTATTTT. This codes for CALQGTGGKDTQYF.

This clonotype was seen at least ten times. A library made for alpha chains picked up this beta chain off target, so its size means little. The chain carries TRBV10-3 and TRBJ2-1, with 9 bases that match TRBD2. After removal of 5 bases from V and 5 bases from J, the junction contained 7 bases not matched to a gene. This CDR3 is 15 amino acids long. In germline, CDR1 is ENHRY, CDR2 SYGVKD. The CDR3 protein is CAISKVAGEDNEQFF. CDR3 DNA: TGTGCCATCAGTAAAGTAGCGGGAGAGGACAATGAGCAGTTCTTC.

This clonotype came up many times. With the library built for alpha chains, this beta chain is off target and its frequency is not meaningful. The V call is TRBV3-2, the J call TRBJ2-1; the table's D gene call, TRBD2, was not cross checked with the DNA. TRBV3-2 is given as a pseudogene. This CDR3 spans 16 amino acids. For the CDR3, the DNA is TGTGCCAGCAGGAACCGTACTAGCGGGGTGGGGGATGAGCAGTTCTTC. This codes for CASRNRTSGVGDEQFF.

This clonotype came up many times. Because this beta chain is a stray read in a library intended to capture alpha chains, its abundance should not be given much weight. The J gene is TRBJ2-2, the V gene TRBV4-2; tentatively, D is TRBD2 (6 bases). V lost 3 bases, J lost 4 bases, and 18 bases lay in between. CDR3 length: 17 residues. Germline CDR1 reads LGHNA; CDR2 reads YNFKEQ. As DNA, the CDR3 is TGTGCCAGCAGCCAGGGACCCGGAGGGGCATCCACCGGGGAGCTGTTTTTT. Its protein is CASSQGPGGASTGELFF.

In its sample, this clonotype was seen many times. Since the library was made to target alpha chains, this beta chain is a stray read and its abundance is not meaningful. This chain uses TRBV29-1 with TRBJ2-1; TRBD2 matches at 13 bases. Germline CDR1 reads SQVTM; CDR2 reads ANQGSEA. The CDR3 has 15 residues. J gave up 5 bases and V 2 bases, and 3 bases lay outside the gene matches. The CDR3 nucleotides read TGCAGCGTTGAATGGGGGACTAGCGGGAACAATGAGCAGTTCTTC. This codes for CSVEWGTSGNNEQFF.

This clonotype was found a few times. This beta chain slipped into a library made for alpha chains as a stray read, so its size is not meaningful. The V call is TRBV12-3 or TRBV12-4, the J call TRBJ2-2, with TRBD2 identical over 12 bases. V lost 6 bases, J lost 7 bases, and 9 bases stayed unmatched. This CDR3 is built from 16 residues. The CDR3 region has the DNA TGTGCCAGCAGCCTGACTAGCGGGAGATTCGGCGGGGAGCTGTTTTTT. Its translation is CASSLTSGRFGGELFF.

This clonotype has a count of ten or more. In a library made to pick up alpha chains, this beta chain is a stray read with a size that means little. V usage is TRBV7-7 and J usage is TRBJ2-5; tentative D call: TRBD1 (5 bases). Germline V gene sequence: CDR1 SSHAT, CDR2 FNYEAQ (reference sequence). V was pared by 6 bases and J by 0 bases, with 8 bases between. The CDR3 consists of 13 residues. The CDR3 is CASRAGYQETQYF. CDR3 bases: TGTGCCAGCAGGGCAGGGTACCAAGAGACCCAGTACTTC.

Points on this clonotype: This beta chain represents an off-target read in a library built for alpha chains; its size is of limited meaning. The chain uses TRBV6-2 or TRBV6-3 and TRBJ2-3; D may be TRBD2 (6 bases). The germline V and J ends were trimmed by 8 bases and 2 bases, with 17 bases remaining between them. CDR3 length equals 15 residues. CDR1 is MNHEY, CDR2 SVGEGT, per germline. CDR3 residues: CASCLEGLYTDTQYF. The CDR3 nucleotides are TGTGCCAGCTGCTTGGAGGGACTCTACACAGATACGCAGTATTTT.

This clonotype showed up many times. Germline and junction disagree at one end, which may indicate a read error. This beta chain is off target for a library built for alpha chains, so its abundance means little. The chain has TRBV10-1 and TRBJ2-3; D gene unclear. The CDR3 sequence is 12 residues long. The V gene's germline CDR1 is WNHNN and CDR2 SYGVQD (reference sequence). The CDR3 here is CASSGLSDTQYF. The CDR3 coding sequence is TGTGCCAGCAGTGGGTTATCAGATACGCAGTATTTT.

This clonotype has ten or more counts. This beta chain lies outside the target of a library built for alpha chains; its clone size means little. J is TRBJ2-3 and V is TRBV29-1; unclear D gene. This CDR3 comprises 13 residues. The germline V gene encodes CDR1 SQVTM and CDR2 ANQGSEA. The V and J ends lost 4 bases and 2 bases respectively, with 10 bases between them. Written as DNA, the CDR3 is TGCAGCGTTGCGACCAGGTTCACAGATACGCAGTATTTT. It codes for CSVATRFTDTQYF.

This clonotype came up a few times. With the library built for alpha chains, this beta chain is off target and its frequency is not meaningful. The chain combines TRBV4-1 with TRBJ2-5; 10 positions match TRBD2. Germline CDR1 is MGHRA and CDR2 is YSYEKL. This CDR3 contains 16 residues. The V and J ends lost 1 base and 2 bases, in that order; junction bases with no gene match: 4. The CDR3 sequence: CASSQVLAGVQETQYF. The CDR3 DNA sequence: TGCGCCAGCAGCCAAGTCCTAGCGGGGGTTCAAGAGACCCAGTACTTC.

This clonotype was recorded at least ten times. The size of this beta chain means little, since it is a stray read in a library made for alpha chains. The CDR3 sequence is CASTYGLAGVNEQFF. In DNA form, the CDR3 reads TGTGCCAGCACCTATGGACTAGCGGGAGTGAATGAGCAGTTCTTC. The chain combines TRBV3-1 with TRBJ2-1, with 13 bases identical to TRBD2. The trim removed 7 bases at V and 7 bases at J, leaving 7 bases unmatched. The germline V gene encodes CDR1 LGHDT and CDR2 YNNKEL (reference sequence). The CDR3 runs to 15 residues.

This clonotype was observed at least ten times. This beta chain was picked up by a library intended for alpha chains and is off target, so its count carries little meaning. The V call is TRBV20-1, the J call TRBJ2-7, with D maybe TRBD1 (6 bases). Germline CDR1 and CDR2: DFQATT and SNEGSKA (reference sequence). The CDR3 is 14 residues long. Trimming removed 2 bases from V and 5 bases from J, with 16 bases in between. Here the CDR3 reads CSARSSGDVHEQYF. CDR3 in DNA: TGCAGTGCTAGATCGTCAGGGGATGTCCACGAGCAGTACTTC.

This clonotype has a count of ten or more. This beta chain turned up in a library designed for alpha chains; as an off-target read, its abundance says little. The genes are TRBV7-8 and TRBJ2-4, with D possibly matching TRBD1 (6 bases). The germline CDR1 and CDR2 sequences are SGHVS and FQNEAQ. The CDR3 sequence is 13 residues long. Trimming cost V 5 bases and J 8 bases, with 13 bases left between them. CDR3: CASSEDRGDIQYF. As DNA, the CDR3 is TGTGCCAGCAGCGAGGACAGAGGGGACATTCAGTACTTC.

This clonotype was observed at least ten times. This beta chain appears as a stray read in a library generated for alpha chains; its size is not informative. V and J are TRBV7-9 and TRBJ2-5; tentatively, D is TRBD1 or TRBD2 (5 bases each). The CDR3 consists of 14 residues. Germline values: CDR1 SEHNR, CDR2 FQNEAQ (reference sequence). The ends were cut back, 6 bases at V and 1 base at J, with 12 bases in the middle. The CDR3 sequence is CASSVAGTQETQYF. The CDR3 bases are TGTGCCAGCAGTGTTGCCGGGACCCAAGAGACCCAGTACTTC.

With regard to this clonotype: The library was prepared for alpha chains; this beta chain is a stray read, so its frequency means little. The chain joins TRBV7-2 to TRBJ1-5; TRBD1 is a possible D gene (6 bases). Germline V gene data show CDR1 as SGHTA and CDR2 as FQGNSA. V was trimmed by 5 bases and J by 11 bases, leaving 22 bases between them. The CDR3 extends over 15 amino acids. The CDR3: CASSASAGERGTQHF. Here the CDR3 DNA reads TGTGCCAGCAGCGCATCAGCAGGGGAACGGGGGACCCAGCATTTT. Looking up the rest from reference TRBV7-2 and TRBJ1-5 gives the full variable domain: GAGVSQSPSNKVTEKGKDVELRCDPISGHTALYWYRQSLGQGLEFLIYFQGNSAPDKSGLPSDRFSAERTGGSVSTLTIQRTQQEDSAVYLCASSASAGERGTQHFGDGTRLSIL.

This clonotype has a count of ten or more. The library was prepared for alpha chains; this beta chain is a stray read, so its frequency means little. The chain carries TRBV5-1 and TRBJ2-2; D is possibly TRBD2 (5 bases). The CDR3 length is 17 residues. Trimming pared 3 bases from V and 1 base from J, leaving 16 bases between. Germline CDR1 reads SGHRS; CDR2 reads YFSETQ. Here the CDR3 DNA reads TGCGCCAGCAGCTCTGGCCGGACTCCGGGGAACACCGGGGAGCTGTTTTTT. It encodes CASSSGRTPGNTGELFF.

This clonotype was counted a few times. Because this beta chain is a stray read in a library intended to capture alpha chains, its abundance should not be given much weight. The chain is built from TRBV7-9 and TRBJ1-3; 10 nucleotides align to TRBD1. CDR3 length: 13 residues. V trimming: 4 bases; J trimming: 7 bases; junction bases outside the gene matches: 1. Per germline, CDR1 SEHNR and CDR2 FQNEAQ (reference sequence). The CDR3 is CASSWDRGNTIYF. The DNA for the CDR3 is TGTGCCAGCAGCTGGGACAGGGGTAACACCATATATTTT.